These 8 T cell receptor beta chains came from one sample sequenced in a study of blood T cell repertoires in COVID-19. Produced via immunoSEQ multiplex PCR; TCRdb's table is partial and in-frame only. The sample consists of around 130,000 clones, 80% of them appearing once. The sequencing input was peripheral blood. The receptors here all came from a man in his 60s with active or convalescent COVID-19.

The V gene is TRBV1, the J gene TRBJ2-7; the table's D gene call, TRBD2, was not cross checked with the DNA. TRBV1 is a pseudogene segment. This CDR3 is built from 11 residues. CDR3 in DNA: TGCACCAGCATCAGACGGGGCGAGCAGTACTTC. Protein sequence: CTSIRRGEQYF.

The J gene is TRBJ2-7, the V gene TRBV28; 7 bases map to TRBD1. The V and J ends lost 4 bases and 3 bases, in that order; junction bases with no gene match: 12. Germline V gives CDR1 MDHEN, CDR2 SYDVKM. The CDR3 is made up of 16 amino acids. The CDR3 here is CASSYPRQGRIYEQYF. CDR3 nucleotides: TGTGCCAGCAGTTACCCCCGACAGGGTAGGATCTACGAGCAGTACTTC.

The chain links TRBV7-9 to TRBJ2-7; 9 positions agree with TRBD2. The CDR3 extends over 14 amino acids. Per germline, CDR1 SEHNR and CDR2 FQNEAQ (reference sequence). The trim removed 0 bases at V and 6 bases at J, leaving 3 bases unmatched. CDR3 sequence reads: CASSLASGSSEQYF. Written as DNA, the CDR3 is TGTGCCAGCAGCTTAGCTAGCGGGAGTTCCGAGCAGTACTTC.

This clone was recorded a few times. J is TRBJ2-7 and V is TRBV6-2 or TRBV6-3, with D perhaps matching TRBD2 (6 bases). The CDR3 is made up of 14 amino acids. Germline V gene data show CDR1 as MNHEY and CDR2 as SVGEGT. Trimming removed 2 bases at V and 2 bases at J, with 10 bases between. In nucleotides, the CDR3 is TGTGCCAGCAGTTACGAAGGCGGGACCTACGAGCAGTACTTC. Protein product: CASSYEGGTYEQYF.

V gene TRBV7-3 combines with J gene TRBJ2-1; 12 bases line up with TRBD2. The V and J ends lost 5 bases and 4 bases, in that order; junction bases with no gene match: 6. The CDR3 covers 16 residues. Germline V gene sequence: CDR1 SGHTA, CDR2 FQGTGA. The CDR3 sequence: CASSPPGLAGYNEQFF. CDR3 nucleotides: TGTGCCAGCAGCCCCCCGGGACTAGCGGGTTACAATGAGCAGTTCTTC.

This rearrangement joins TRBV28 to TRBJ1-5, with D perhaps TRBD1 (5 bases). The germline V gene has CDR1 MDHEN and CDR2 SYDVKM. V shed 5 bases and J shed 9 bases, with 20 bases lying between them. The CDR3 covers 15 residues. CDR3 region: CASSPPPGGIMPQHF. The CDR3 DNA follows: TGTGCCAGCAGTCCCCCGCCGGGGGGGATCATGCCCCAGCATTTT. The full variable domain, rest sourced from reference TRBV28 and TRBJ1-5, is DVKVTQSSRYLVKRTGEKVFLECVQDMDHENMFWYRQDPGLGLRLIYFSYDVKMKEKGDIPEGYSVSREKKERFSLILESASTNQTSMYLCASSPPPGGIMPQHFGDGTRLSIL.

A remark on this clone: A much larger clone differs by one base, so this may be a read error. The chain is built from TRBV11-2 and TRBJ1-2, with 11 bases lining up with TRBD1. Germline V lookup: CDR1 SGHAT, CDR2 FQNNGV. The CDR3 totals 14 residues. Trimming removed 5 bases from V and 8 bases from J; junction bases left unmatched: 7. CDR3 in DNA: TGTGCCAGCAGCGTTGGACAGGGGGCGGGGGGCTACACCTTC. Encoded protein: CASSVGQGAGGYTF.

This chain links TRBV28 with TRBJ1-1, with 8 bases that match TRBD1. Unmatched junction bases numbered 2, after V lost 6 bases and J lost 5 bases. This CDR3 contains 12 residues. The germline V gene encodes CDR1 MDHEN and CDR2 SYDVKM. The DNA for the CDR3 is TGTGCCAGCAGACAGGGGGTAACTGAAGCTTTCTTT. Amino acid sequence: CASRQGVTEAFF.